The T cell receptor (beta chain) described here comes from a study of blood T cell repertoires in COVID-19. The overall study: Sample material is recorded as cDNA or gDNA derived from T cells, B-cell-depleted T cells, or PBMCs.

Sequencing used immunoSEQ multiplex PCR; TCRdb keeps in-frame clones, though not all of them. The table has approximately 90,000 clones, 65% to 90% seen once. The CDR3 spans 13 residues. V shed 3 bases, J shed 7 bases, and the junction held 4 bases outside the gene matches. Germline CDR1 reads DFQATT; CDR2 reads SNEGSKA (reference sequence). The sequencing sample was made of peripheral blood. The chain recombines TRBV20-1 with TRBJ1-2; 11 bases align to TRBD1. This receptor was identified in a man between 60 and 75 years old with acute or convalescent COVID-19. CDR3 in amino acids: CSASGQGAVGYTF. The CDR3 DNA follows: TGCAGTGCTAGTGGACAGGGGGCAGTTGGCTACACCTTC.